Listed below are T cell receptor beta chains from one sample, sequenced in a study of vaccination effects on CD4 cells after COVID-19. These TCRs' antigens remain unknown. Clones were sequenced by immunoSEQ multiplex PCR, and TCRdb holds only the in-frame ones, with some missing. This table has about 72,000 clones, around 77% appearing once. Here the sequenced sample was CD4+ T cells from PBMCs cultured without peptide, taken before COVID-19 vaccination. The receptors shown here come from a human donor who received a COVID-19 vaccine. Both conserved end residues are part of each CDR3. A D gene is named only where the DNA matches it firmly. Clone sizes are given selectively: once, few, many, or a class where the clone is expanded.

V: TRBV7-8
length: 15
D: TRBD1
J: TRBJ1-5
size: once
DNA: TGTGCCAGCAGCCCCTCGGACAGGTTCAATCAGCCCCAGCATTTT
CDR3: CASSPSDRFNQPQHF

V: TRBV6-5
length: 15
D: TRBD1
J: TRBJ1-5
size: once
DNA: TGTGCCAGCAGTTTCCAGGGGGGGCCCAATCAGCCCCAGCATTTT
CDR3: CASSFQGGPNQPQHF

V: TRBV6-1
length: 16
D: TRBD1
J: TRBJ1-4
size: .
DNA: TGTGCCAGCAGTGTCCAACAGGGGGCGGGGGATGAAAAACTGTTTTTT
CDR3: CASSVQQGAGDEKLFF

V: TRBV2
length: 13
D: .
J: TRBJ2-3
size: .
DNA: TGTGCCAGCAGTGAAGGGGGCGCAGATACGCAGTATTTT
CDR3: CASSEGGADTQYF

V: TRBV5-8
length: 14
D: TRBD1
J: TRBJ2-1
size: .
DNA: TGTGCCAGCAGCTCCGGGACAGGGGGCAATGAGCAGTTCTTC
CDR3: CASSSGTGGNEQFF

V: TRBV5-1
length: 15
D: TRBD1
J: TRBJ2-5
size: .
DNA: TGCGCCAGCAGCCCCACACAGGGGGCGAGAGAGACCCAGTACTTC
CDR3: CASSPTQGARETQYF

V: TRBV6-6
length: 15
D: .
J: TRBJ2-1
size: .
DNA: TGTGCCAGCAGTCCCAGGGGCGTCCCCTACAATGAGCAGTTCTTC
CDR3: CASSPRGVPYNEQFF

V: TRBV12-3/TRBV12-4
length: 13
D: .
J: TRBJ1-1
size: .
DNA: TGTGCCAGCAGTTTTTCGGAAAACACTGAAGCTTTCTTT
CDR3: CASSFSENTEAFF

V: TRBV6-2/TRBV6-3
length: 15
D: TRBD1
J: TRBJ2-1
size: .
DNA: TGTGCCAGCAGTACGTCCGGGACAGGGTACGATGAGCAGTTCTTC
CDR3: CASSTSGTGYDEQFF

V: TRBV5-1
length: 19
D: TRBD2
J: TRBJ2-1
size: .
DNA: TGCGCCAGCAGCCCCCTGGGTAGCGGGGGGCCGAGCTCCTACAATGAGCAGTTCTTC
CDR3: CASSPLGSGGPSSYNEQFF

V: TRBV7-8
length: 16
D: TRBD1
J: TRBJ1-4
size: .
DNA: TGTGCCAGCAGCCCTGGACAGGACCTTCGTAATGAAAAACTGTTTTTT
CDR3: CASSPGQDLRNEKLFF

V: TRBV6-1
length: 16
D: TRBD1
J: TRBJ2-5
size: .
DNA: TGTGCCAGCAGTGAAGCCGGGGACAGGGGGCAAGAGACCCAGTACTTC
CDR3: CASSEAGDRGQETQYF

V: TRBV7-6
length: 16
D: .
J: TRBJ2-2
size: .
DNA: TGTGCCAGCAGCTTAGGGCAGGCTTCGAACACCGGGGAGCTGTTTTTT
CDR3: CASSLGQASNTGELFF

V: TRBV7-3
length: 14
D: TRBD2
J: TRBJ2-3
size: .
DNA: TGTGCCAGCAGCTTAGGACTAGCGGCAGATACGCAGTATTTT
CDR3: CASSLGLAADTQYF

V: TRBV5-1
length: 13
D: .
J: TRBJ1-3
size: .
DNA: TGCGCCAGCAGCTCCGGGGGAGGAAACACCATATATTTT
CDR3: CASSSGGGNTIYF

V: TRBV5-1
length: 15
D: TRBD2
J: TRBJ2-3
size: few
DNA: TGCGCCAGCAGCTTGGTAGCGGGGGGCACAGATACGCAGTATTTT
CDR3: CASSLVAGGTDTQYF

V: TRBV18
length: 18
D: TRBD2
J: TRBJ2-1
size: .
DNA: TGTGCCAGCTCACCAGTTAGCGGGGGGTTTTCCTCCTACAATGAGCAGTTCTTC
CDR3: CASSPVSGGFSSYNEQFF

V: TRBV5-1
length: 19
D: .
J: TRBJ1-3
size: .
DNA: TGCGCCAGCAGCTTATTAGCGCAGGGTCTTACTTACTCTGGAAACACCATATATTTT
CDR3: CASSLLAQGLTYSGNTIYF

V: TRBV29-1
length: 12
D: .
J: TRBJ1-2
size: .
DNA: TGCAGCGTTGACACCTTTAACTATGGCTACACCTTC
CDR3: CSVDTFNYGYTF

V: TRBV5-1
length: 14
D: .
J: TRBJ2-5
size: .
DNA: TGCGCCAGCAGCTTGGGGGTATCCCAAGAGACCCAGTACTTC
CDR3: CASSLGVSQETQYF

V: TRBV4-1
length: 15
D: .
J: TRBJ2-1
size: .
DNA: TGCGCCAGCAGCCTACCGGGTCCCTTTTACAATGAGCAGTTCTTC
CDR3: CASSLPGPFYNEQFF

V: TRBV5-4
length: 16
D: TRBD2
J: TRBJ2-5
size: few
DNA: TGTGCCAGCAGCTATGCCTCTAGCGGGGTAGGGGAGACCCAGTACTTC
CDR3: CASSYASSGVGETQYF

V: TRBV7-2
length: 14
D: .
J: TRBJ1-1
size: .
DNA: TGTGCCAGCAGCTTGGGGGGGATGAGAACTGAAGCTTTCTTT
CDR3: CASSLGGMRTEAFF

V: TRBV6-5
length: 15
D: TRBD1
J: TRBJ1-3
size: .
DNA: TGTGCCAGCAGTCCAGACAGGGGCTCTGGAAACACCATATATTTT
CDR3: CASSPDRGSGNTIYF

V: TRBV7-3
length: 15
D: TRBD1
J: TRBJ2-2
size: .
DNA: TGTGCCAGCAGCTTAAGACAGGGGGCAATCGGGGAGCTGTTTTTT
CDR3: CASSLRQGAIGELFF

V: TRBV14
length: 14
D: .
J: TRBJ2-1
size: few
DNA: TGTGCCAGCAGCCAACTGTCAGGGAGGAATGAGCAGTTCTTC
CDR3: CASSQLSGRNEQFF

V: TRBV4-1
length: 16
D: .
J: TRBJ2-2
size: .
DNA: TGCGCCAGCAGCCAAGATTATACAGGACCCACCGGGGAGCTGTTTTTT
CDR3: CASSQDYTGPTGELFF

V: TRBV6-5
length: 14
D: .
J: TRBJ1-5
size: once
DNA: TGTGCCAGCAGTTACTTGGGATCAAATCAGCCCCAGCATTTT
CDR3: CASSYLGSNQPQHF

V: TRBV7-2
length: 16
D: .
J: TRBJ1-5
size: .
DNA: TGTGCCAGCAGTATAGAGAAGGTCAGGAACAATCAGCCCCAGCATTTT
CDR3: CASSIEKVRNNQPQHF

V: TRBV12-3/TRBV12-4
length: 11
D: .
J: TRBJ2-5
size: .
DNA: TGTGCCAGCAGTTTAGCAGAGACCCAGTACTTC
CDR3: CASSLAETQYF

V: TRBV7-9
length: 16
D: TRBD1
J: TRBJ1-5
size: few
DNA: TGTGCCAGCAGCTCCACAGGGACAGGGGGGAATCAGCCCCAGCATTTT
CDR3: CASSSTGTGGNQPQHF

V: TRBV18
length: 14
D: .
J: TRBJ1-1
size: few
DNA: TGTGCCAGCTCACCAAACAACCGGCCCCATGGGGCTTTCTTT
CDR3: CASSPNNRPHGAFF

V: TRBV28
length: 12
D: .
J: TRBJ1-2
size: .
DNA: TGTGCCAGCAGTTTCCGGGGAAGGGGCTACACCTTC
CDR3: CASSFRGRGYTF